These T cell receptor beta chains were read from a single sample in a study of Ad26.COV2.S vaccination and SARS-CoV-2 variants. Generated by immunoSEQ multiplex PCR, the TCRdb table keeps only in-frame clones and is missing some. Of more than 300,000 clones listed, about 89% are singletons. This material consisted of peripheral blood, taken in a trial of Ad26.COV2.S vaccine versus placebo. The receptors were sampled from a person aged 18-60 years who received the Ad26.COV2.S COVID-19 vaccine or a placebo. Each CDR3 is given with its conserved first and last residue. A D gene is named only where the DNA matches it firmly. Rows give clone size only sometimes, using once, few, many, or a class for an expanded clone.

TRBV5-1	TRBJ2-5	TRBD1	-	CASSSRQGTETQYF	TGCGCCAGCAGCTCTCGACAGGGTACGGAGACCCAGTACTTC
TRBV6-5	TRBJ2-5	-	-	CASRGQTQETQYF	TGTGCCAGCAGAGGGCAGACCCAAGAGACCCAGTACTTC
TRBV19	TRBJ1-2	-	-	CASNSRVGYGYTF	TGTGCCAGTAATAGCAGGGTCGGCTATGGCTACACCTTC
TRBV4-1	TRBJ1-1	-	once	CASSRLLGNTEAFF	TGCGCCAGCAGCCGACTCCTTGGGAACACTGAAGCTTTCTTT
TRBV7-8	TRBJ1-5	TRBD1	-	CASSFSGQYNQPQHF	TGTGCCAGCAGCTTTTCGGGACAGTACAATCAGCCCCAGCATTTT
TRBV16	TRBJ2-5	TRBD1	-	CASSRGQGPETQYF	TGTGCCAGCAGCCGCGGACAGGGGCCGGAGACCCAGTACTTC
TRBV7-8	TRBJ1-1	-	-	CASSLRTEAFF	TGTGCCAGCAGCTTGAGGACTGAAGCTTTCTTT
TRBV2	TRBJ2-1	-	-	CASSERVSSYNEQFF	TGTGCCAGCAGTGAACGGGTGAGCTCCTACAATGAGCAGTTCTTC
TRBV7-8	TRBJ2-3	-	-	CASRLDTRFTDTQYF	TGTGCCAGCAGGTTAGACACCAGATTCACAGATACGCAGTATTTT
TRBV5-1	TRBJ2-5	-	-	CASSATGKTQYF	TGCGCCAGCAGCGCCACAGGGAAGACCCAGTACTTC
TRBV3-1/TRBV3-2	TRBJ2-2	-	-	CASSQDTGLAGELFF	TGTGCCAGCAGCCAAGATACAGGGCTGGCCGGGGAGCTGTTTTTT
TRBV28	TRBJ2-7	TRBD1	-	CASSAPGQGAAEQYF	TGTGCCAGCAGTGCTCCGGGACAGGGGGCGGCCGAGCAGTACTTC
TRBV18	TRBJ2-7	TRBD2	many	CASSPPTSGAYEQYF	TGTGCCAGCTCACCACCGACTAGCGGGGCCTACGAGCAGTACTTC
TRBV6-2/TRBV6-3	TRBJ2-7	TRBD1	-	CASSYDRGIYEQYF	TGTGCCAGCAGTTATGACAGGGGGATTTACGAGCAGTACTTC
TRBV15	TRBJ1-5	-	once	CATSRDQGRRPQHF	TGTGCCACCAGCAGAGATCAGGGACGGAGGCCCCAGCATTTT
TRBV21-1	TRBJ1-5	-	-	CASSKKTVLGRIGNQPQHF	TGTGCCAGCAGCAAAAAAACCGTTTTAGGCAGAATAGGCAATCAGCCCCAGCATTTT
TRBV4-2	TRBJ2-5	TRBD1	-	CASSQGFRDRGLETQYF	TGTGCCAGCAGCCAGGGGTTCCGGGACAGGGGGCTGGAGACCCAGTACTTC
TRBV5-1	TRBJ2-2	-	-	CASSLISGVNTGELFF	TGCGCCAGCAGCTTGATATCGGGAGTGAACACCGGGGAGCTGTTTTTT
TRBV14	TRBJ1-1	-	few	CASSISPNTEAFF	TGTGCCAGCAGCATCTCACCGAACACTGAAGCTTTCTTT
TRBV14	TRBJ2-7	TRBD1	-	CASSPGTGFYEQYF	TGTGCCAGCAGCCCCGGGACAGGGTTTTACGAGCAGTACTTC
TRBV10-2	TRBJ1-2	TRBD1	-	CASSESPGQGSYGYTF	TGCGCCAGCAGTGAGTCCCCGGGACAGGGGAGCTATGGCTACACCTTC
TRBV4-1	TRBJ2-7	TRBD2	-	CASSQEGGEQYF	TGCGCCAGCAGCCAAGAGGGGGGGGAGCAGTACTTC
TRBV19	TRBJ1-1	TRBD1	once	CASGQGVMNTEAFF	TGTGCCAGCGGACAGGGGGTAATGAACACTGAAGCTTTCTTT
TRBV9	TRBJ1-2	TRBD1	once	CASSPRDRVYPYGYTF	TGTGCCAGCAGCCCGCGGGACAGGGTGTACCCCTATGGCTACACCTTC
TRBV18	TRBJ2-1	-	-	CASSPVQGAAEYEQFF	TGTGCCAGCTCACCAGTACAGGGAGCGGCAGAATATGAGCAGTTCTTC
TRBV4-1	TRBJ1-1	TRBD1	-	CASSRGDRETEAFF	TGCGCCAGCAGCCGTGGGGACAGAGAGACTGAAGCTTTCTTT
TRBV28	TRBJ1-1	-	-	CASSLTNTEAFF	TGTGCCAGCAGTTTAACGAACACTGAAGCTTTCTTT
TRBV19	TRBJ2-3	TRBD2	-	CASSISRTSGKADTQYF	TGTGCCAGTAGTATCTCGCGGACTAGCGGGAAGGCAGATACGCAGTATTTT
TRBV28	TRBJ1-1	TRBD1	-	CASSPGTGDTEAFF	TGTGCCAGCAGCCCGGGGACAGGGGACACTGAAGCTTTCTTT
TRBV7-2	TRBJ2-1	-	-	CASSLDRGQAYNEQFF	TGTGCCAGCAGCTTAGATCGGGGGCAGGCCTACAATGAGCAGTTCTTC
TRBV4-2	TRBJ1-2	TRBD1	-	CASSRQGGQALGYTF	TGTGCCAGCAGCCGTCAGGGCGGACAGGCTTTAGGCTACACCTTC
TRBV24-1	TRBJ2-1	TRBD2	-	CATSDRTPGLGLHNEQFF	TGTGCCACCAGTGATAGGACCCCGGGACTAGGGCTTCACAATGAGCAGTTCTTC
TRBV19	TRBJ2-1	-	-	CASSTPGNEQFF	TGTGCCAGTAGTACACCCGGCAATGAGCAGTTCTTC
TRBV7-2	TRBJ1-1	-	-	CASKSPQGRGTEAFF	TGTGCCAGCAAAAGCCCCCAGGGGCGAGGGACTGAAGCTTTCTTT
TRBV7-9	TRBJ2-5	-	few	CASSQDQTGVTQYF	TGTGCCAGCAGTCAGGATCAAACAGGAGTGACCCAGTACTTC
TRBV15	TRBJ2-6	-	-	CATSRESDGTGANVLTF	TGTGCCACCAGCAGAGAGTCGGACGGGACTGGGGCCAACGTCCTGACTTTC
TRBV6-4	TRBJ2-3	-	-	CASSVGDTQYF	TGTGCCAGCAGTGTGGGGGATACGCAGTATTTT
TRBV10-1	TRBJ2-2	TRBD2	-	CATEWGGLTSGYSTGELFF	TGCGCCACCGAGTGGGGAGGACTGACTAGCGGATATTCCACCGGGGAGCTGTTTTTT
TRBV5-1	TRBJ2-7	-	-	CASSFAGLGPYEQYF	TGCGCCAGCAGCTTCGCCGGACTCGGACCCTACGAGCAGTACTTC
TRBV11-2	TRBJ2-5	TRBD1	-	CASSSDRGETQYF	TGTGCCAGCAGCTCGGACAGGGGAGAGACCCAGTACTTC
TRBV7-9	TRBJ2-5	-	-	CASSWSAQETQYF	TGTGCCAGCAGCTGGTCTGCCCAAGAGACCCAGTACTTC
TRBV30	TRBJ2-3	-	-	CAWRVGEDTQYF	TGTGCCTGGCGAGTGGGCGAAGATACGCAGTATTTT
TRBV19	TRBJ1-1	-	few	CASSMTAPDTEAFF	TGTGCCAGTAGTATGACCGCCCCCGACACTGAAGCTTTCTTT
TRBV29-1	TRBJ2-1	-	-	CSVEGRTEQFF	TGCAGCGTTGAAGGCCGAACGGAGCAGTTCTTC
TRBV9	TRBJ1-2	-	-	CASSVGQGHGYTF	TGTGCCAGCAGCGTAGGCCAGGGACATGGCTACACCTTC
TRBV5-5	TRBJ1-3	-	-	CASSLDSFSGNTIYF	TGTGCCAGCAGCTTGGACAGTTTCTCTGGAAACACCATATATTTT
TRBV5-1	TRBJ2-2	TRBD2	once	CASSALAGADTGELFF	TGCGCCAGCAGCGCACTAGCGGGGGCCGACACCGGGGAGCTGTTTTTT
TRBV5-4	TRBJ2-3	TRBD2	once	CASSLTGGPGTDTQYF	TGTGCCAGCAGCTTGACGGGGGGGCCGGGCACAGATACGCAGTATTTT
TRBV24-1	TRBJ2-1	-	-	CATSVGGTGGNEQFF	TGTGCCACCAGTGTGGGTGGTACCGGAGGTAATGAGCAGTTCTTC
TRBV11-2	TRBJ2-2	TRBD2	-	CASSLGLRGEYTGELFF	TGTGCCAGCAGCTTAGGGTTGCGGGGGGAATACACCGGGGAGCTGTTTTTT
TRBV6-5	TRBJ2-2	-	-	CASSYGHNTGELFF	TGTGCCAGCAGTTACGGCCATAACACCGGGGAGCTGTTTTTT
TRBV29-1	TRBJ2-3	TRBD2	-	CSAWLAGADTQYF	TGCAGCGCGTGGCTAGCGGGAGCAGATACGCAGTATTTT
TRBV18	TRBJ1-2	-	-	CASSPSGLPGGYTF	TGTGCCAGCTCACCCTCTGGACTGCCTGGGGGCTACACCTTC
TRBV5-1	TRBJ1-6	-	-	CASSPSTETYNSPLHF	TGCGCCAGCAGCCCCTCGACAGAGACGTATAATTCACCCCTCCACTTT